This TCR beta chain was documented in a study of CD8 T cells in Susac syndrome. Turning to the study itself: Of the sequenced Susac syndrome patients, six had active disease and roughly eight were in remission. Each patient with Susac syndrome, at the time of blood draw, was therapy-naive, on corticosteroids, or on intravenous immunoglobulin alone.

The CDR3 runs to 15 residues. With V trimmed by 6 bases and J by 2 bases, 7 bases remained unmatched. The germline gives CDR1 MNHEY, CDR2 SVGEGT. The CD8+ and CD4+ T cells were negatively isolated, with the TEMRA cells enriched by FACS. With random hexamers, roughly 0.5 to 1 ug RNA was reverse transcribed. immunoSEQ multiplex PCR amplified TCR beta CDR3 across 54 Vbeta, 13 Jbeta. MiXCR was run by TCRdb on the immunoSEQ multiplex PCR reads, yielding one entry per CDR3 protein. Seen here are around 200,000 distinct CDR3 sequences, about 94% observed once, and the top ten hold around 0.095%. The sequenced sample consisted of CD4+ T cells from PBMCs. This sequence originates from a human donor with Susac syndrome. The chain uses TRBV6-2 or TRBV6-3 and TRBJ1-5; 7 bases are a match to TRBD1. The CDR3 protein is CASSPAGGGNQPQHF. For the CDR3, the DNA is TGTGCCAGCAGCCCCGCAGGGGGGGGCAATCAGCCCCAGCATTTT.